Reported below is one TCR beta chain. The antigen remains unidentified. Donors were ostensibly healthy at sampling, although undocumented immune exposures were probable. This sample is drawn from a study of cytomegalovirus exposure and HLA in healthy donors. Overall study findings and caveats: Previously analyzed data showed that most TCR beta V segments were productive at a frequency of about 87% or about 30%.

Both 60 Vbeta primers and 13 Jbeta primers went into the PCR. Original processing notes: It was a later analysis that counted roughly 79 million unique TCR beta chains, of which about 10 million were shared. The data were produced by immunoSEQ multiplex PCR, yet TCRdb's version contains in-frame clones alone and is incomplete. The DNA was the basis for D and trimming; V, J and clone size are from that table. The sample contains roughly 100,000 clones, about 77% of which appear only once. The receptor comes from a young woman in good health and CMV-seropositive. The sequencing input was PBMCs.

The CDR3 sequence is CASSIQTGGYEQYF. The DNA for the CDR3 is TGTGCCAGCAGCATTCAGACAGGGGGCTACGAGCAGTACTTC. The chain employs TRBV7-8 and TRBJ2-7; TRBD1 matches 9 bases. The germline CDR1 and CDR2 sequences are SGHVS and FQNEAQ. V trimming: 5 bases; J trimming: 3 bases; junction bases outside the gene matches: 5. The CDR3 runs to 14 residues.